This T cell receptor (beta chain) was recorded in a study of identical twins (TCRdb year 2016). Background on the whole study: To test whether fetal clonotypes persist, this study deep-sequenced TCR alpha and beta repertoires from monozygotic twins, from unrelated adults of various ages, and from cord blood. Replicate twin experiments were performed at different times using different library preparation protocols to rule out contamination.

All donors were healthy Caucasians. Using Miltenyi CD45RO+ enrichment and human naive T-cell isolation kits, memory (CD45RO+) and naive T cells were isolated from PBMC. The junction shows trimming of 4 bases on V and 9 bases on J, plus 15 bases between the germline ends. The germline V gene encodes CDR1 MNHEY and CDR2 SVGAGI. Including cysteine and phenylalanine, the CDR3 has 13 amino acids. Of the read, only the CDR3 DNA is kept; its 39 bases are in frame from base 1. This clonotype was counted many times. It has no known antigen specificity. Base qualities are missing; no much larger clone stands one base away. The library relied on 5' RACE. Sequencing was carried out with an Illumina HiSeq 2000. Template switching added a universal primer binding site, and the final cDNA carried a unique molecular identifier that allowed TCR cDNA molecules to be counted accurately. Specific primers in the conserved constant-segment region were used to synthesize first-strand cDNA for TCR alpha and beta chains. To control for contamination, every cDNA library carried two barcodes: a SMART-Mk sample barcode plus Illumina barcodes. Two successive PCR steps introduced TruSeq adapter sequences along with Illumina sample barcodes. The TCR alpha and beta cDNA libraries were sequenced on the Illumina HiSeq platform using custom primers. Regarding the original processing steps: Unique molecular identifiers were extracted from raw reads with MiGEC, and CDR3 positions were determined with MiXCR. Recombination models were inferred per individual with the repgenHMM and IGoR tools using an EM algorithm. The tcR package in R was used for shared clonotype analysis, with sharing normalized by the product of cloneset sizes. Out-of-frame nonproductive sequences were analyzed to study raw recombination free of thymic and clonal selection effects. TCRdb applied fastp at Q25 and MiXCR to the public reads, then kept only in-frame beta chains. One record per CDR3 amino acid sequence lists the most common genes and DNA. V and J calls and clone size were set by TCRdb, not the authors. In all, the sample holds about 160,000 distinct CDR3 sequences, and around 3.6% of those were seen once. The top ten clones comprise around 8% of the sample.

Results the study describes overall, beyond this receptor: Recombination models systematically underestimated out-of-frame TCR alpha sharing in monozygotic twins but agreed with sharing between unrelated individuals. Compared with coincidental sharing between unrelated individuals, an excess of low generation-probability sequences was observed among out-of-frame TCR alpha sequences shared between twins. Because the same donors could not be followed over many years, the conclusions depended on cross-sectional statistical analysis. A weaker excess of twin sharing was found in beta out-of-frame sequences because the signal-to-noise ratio was lowered by fewer shared sequences. Invariant T cells such as MAIT and iNKT could partly confound zero-insertion analyses, though diverse VJ usage argued against this for most clonotypes. Fewer insertions were carried by abundant cord blood beta clonotypes, a similar but weaker trend appeared in young adult naive repertoires, and no such trend appeared in memory repertoires.

The receptor was derived from a young man in good health. The chain is made from TRBV6-5 and TRBJ1-1; the D segment cannot be called with confidence. Sequenced: memory T cells sorted from blood. The sample's cell subset or site label, decoded: CD45RO+ enriched T cells. The CDR3 protein is CASSLGPRTKAFF. The sequenced DNA is TGTGCCAGCAGTTTAGGACCGCGAACTAAAGCTTTCTTT.